This T cell receptor beta chain derives from a study of blood T cell repertoires in COVID-19. Study-wide background: Sample material is recorded as cDNA or gDNA derived from T cells, B-cell-depleted T cells, or PBMCs.

In the original analysis: Quantification of nucleated cells was approximated via reference gene primer amplification. The repertoire was sequenced with immunoSEQ multiplex PCR; TCRdb's copy has only in-frame clones and lacks some. For V, J and clone size, that table is used; D and trimming come from the DNA. The table shows fewer than 200,000 clones, with 82% occurring only once. This clone appeared a single time. The V segment lost 4 bases and the J segment 9 bases; nucleotides outside the gene matches: 15. Germline V gene data show CDR1 as SGHKS and CDR2 as YYEKEE (reference sequence). The CDR3 loop spans 15 amino acids.

The chain couples TRBV5-5 to TRBJ2-7, with 8 bases that match TRBD2. This clonotype was sampled from a woman aged 55-69 years with COVID-19, enrolled during active disease. Specimen: peripheral blood. The CDR3 coding sequence is TGTGCCAGCAGCGAACCTAGCGGGTATCTACGATCGCAGTACTTC. Amino acids: CASSEPSGYLRSQYF. Full variable domain (outside the CDR3, taken from reference TRBV5-5 and TRBJ2-7): DAGVTQSPTHLIKTRGQQVTLRCSPISGHKSVSWYQQVLGQGPQFIFQYYEKEERGRGNFPDRFSARQFPNYSSELNVNALLLGDSALYLCASSEPSGYLRSQYFGPGTRLTVT.